The rows below give T cell receptor beta chains drawn from one sample of a study of blood T cell repertoires in COVID-19. TCRdb's table, derived via immunoSEQ multiplex PCR, lists solely in-frame clones and lacks some. The data show about 390,000 clones, approximately 87% seen once. Sequencing was performed on PBMCs or T cells enriched from blood (not recorded which). The receptor source for this set is a woman between 50 and 59 years old who had recovered from COVID-19. The CDR3 runs from the conserved cysteine through the conserved F or W.

V,length,CDR3
TRBV6-4,16,CASSDSGRGLQTEAFF
TRBV7-9,18,CASSYQADLLSRGNTIYF
TRBV6-5,13,CASSGTATYEQYF
TRBV4-2,15,CASSQDYWEAQPQHF
TRBV7-8,15,CASSLVGTAADTQYF
TRBV5-1,16,CASSLYPVRLGEPQHF
TRBV30,17,CAWTRAGLPLSTDTQYF
TRBV19,13,CASSISGYYGYTF
TRBV18,15,CASSPAQPQLYEQYF
TRBV7-9,15,CASSLVSRGRSEAFF
TRBV9,16,CASSPGDLPYQETQYF
TRBV6-2/TRBV6-3,14,CASSPEGGDYGYTF
TRBV7-2,17,CASSSEGQGFGNYGYTF
TRBV7-9,13,CASSGQLNTEAFF
TRBV6-4,16,CASRLDRVTSTDTQYF